The clone carrying this T cell receptor beta chain was observed a few times. This specimen belongs to a study of T cells in Graves' hyperthyroidism and ophthalmopathy. The CDR3 extends over 16 amino acids. Trimming took 3 bases from V and 2 from J; bases not matched to a gene: 8. The germline CDR1 and CDR2 sequences are KGHSH and LQKENI. TCR beta CDR3 regions were amplified from RNA. Carried out on the TCR CDR3, a first-round RT-PCR used the HTBI primer set. One entry per CDR3 protein, called by TCRdb with MiXCR from the multiplex PCR reads. The sample has about 300,000 distinct CDR3 sequences, roughly 18% seen once.

Input material: blood. The rearrangement uses TRBV18 and TRBJ2-3; 7 bases map to TRBD1. The sequence was obtained from a man aged 50 to 59 with Graves' ophthalmopathy. As DNA, the CDR3 is TGTGCCAGCTCACCGGGGACGGGACAGATCACAGATACGCAGTATTTT. Protein: CASSPGTGQITDTQYF.